The rows below give T cell receptor beta chains drawn from one sample of a study of identical twins. TCRdb re-called the 5' RACE reads with MiXCR, one entry per CDR3 protein. Among approximately 590,000 distinct CDR3 sequences listed, 9.6% were seen once. Separately, the same data were catalogued under a study of yellow fever vaccine responses in identical twins.

Sequenced sample: PBMCs. All receptors derive from a young woman in good health. Both conserved end residues are part of each CDR3. D genes are given only for firm matches. Not all rows give a size; the values are once, few, many and, for expanded clones, a class.

v_call	d_call	cdr3_length	j_call	clone_size	cdr3_aa	cdr3_nt
TRBV18	.	16	TRBJ2-7	.	CASSPPGQGLSYEQYF	TGTGCCAGCTCACCACCGGGGCAGGGGTTGTCCTACGAGCAGTACTTC
TRBV4-3	TRBD2	18	TRBJ2-2	.	CASSQDPPPTSGTGELFF	TGCGCCAGCAGCCAAGATCCCCCCCCGACTAGCGGCACCGGGGAGCTGTTTTTT
TRBV6-2/TRBV6-3	.	17	TRBJ2-6	.	CASSYSFGFSGANVLTF	TGTGCCAGCAGTTACTCGTTCGGGTTCTCTGGGGCCAACGTCCTGACTTTC
TRBV11-2	.	14	TRBJ2-7	few	CASSLGSAGYEQYF	TGTGCCAGCAGCTTAGGATCTGCCGGCTACGAGCAGTACTTC
TRBV18	.	12	TRBJ2-3	many	CASSPATDTQYF	TGTGCCAGCTCACCGGCCACAGATACGCAGTATTTT
TRBV13	TRBD1	16	TRBJ2-3	.	CASSVRTGKVLDTQYF	TGTGCCAGCAGCGTTAGGACAGGGAAGGTGTTAGATACGCAGTATTTT
TRBV29-1	.	13	TRBJ2-7	.	CSVDKESSYEQYF	TGCAGCGTTGATAAGGAAAGCTCCTACGAGCAGTACTTC
TRBV12-3/TRBV12-4	.	15	TRBJ2-3	.	CASSFGTLSTDTQYF	TGTGCCAGCAGTTTCGGGACACTCAGCACAGATACGCAGTATTTT
TRBV20-1	TRBD2	11	TRBJ2-3	many	CSAATGGTQYF	TGCAGTGCAGCTACGGGAGGCACGCAGTATTTT
TRBV3-1	.	14	TRBJ2-4	.	CASSHRAAKNIQYF	TGTGCCAGCAGCCACAGGGCAGCCAAAAACATTCAGTACTTC
TRBV11-2	TRBD2	18	TRBJ2-7	few	CASSPGGSGRAWYTEQYF	TGTGCCAGCAGCCCCGGGGGTAGCGGGAGGGCCTGGTACACCGAGCAGTACTTC
TRBV11-2	.	15	TRBJ2-5	.	CASSLPDQGGETQYF	TGTGCCAGCAGCTTACCCGACCAGGGAGGTGAGACCCAGTACTTC
TRBV29-1	TRBD1	14	TRBJ2-3	many	CSARDRGLADTQYF	TGCAGCGCCCGGGACAGGGGGCTGGCAGATACGCAGTATTTT
TRBV7-2	.	12	TRBJ2-5	many	CASSPVGETQYF	TGTGCCAGCAGCCCAGTTGGAGAGACCCAGTACTTC
TRBV5-6	TRBD2	16	TRBJ2-1	many	CASSLAGGRADNEQFF	TGTGCCAGCAGCTTGGCCGGCGGGAGGGCTGACAATGAGCAGTTCTTC
TRBV6-5	.	17	TRBJ1-2	.	CASSLTSTAFWAGGYTF	TGTGCCAGCAGTTTGACCTCGACGGCCTTCTGGGCCGGTGGCTACACCTTC
TRBV7-2	TRBD2	14	TRBJ2-7	few	CASSFLAGGHEQYF	TGTGCCAGCAGCTTCCTAGCGGGGGGGCACGAGCAGTACTTC
TRBV25-1	.	15	TRBJ2-1	few	CASSEYMRVGNEQFF	TGTGCCAGCAGTGAATATATGAGGGTCGGTAATGAGCAGTTCTTC
TRBV28	TRBD1	14	TRBJ2-3	many	CASRAGGITDTQYF	TGTGCCAGCAGGGCAGGGGGCATCACAGATACGCAGTATTTT
TRBV7-3	.	15	TRBJ2-3	many	CASSFLTRSTDTQYF	TGTGCCAGCAGCTTCTTAACCCGAAGCACAGATACGCAGTATTTT
TRBV29-1	.	13	TRBJ1-1	.	CSVSDRLNTEAFF	TGCAGCGTCTCGGACAGACTGAACACTGAAGCTTTCTTT
TRBV3-1	TRBD1	13	TRBJ2-5	.	CASAGTDQETQYF	TGTGCCAGCGCTGGGACAGACCAAGAGACCCAGTACTTC
TRBV15	.	15	TRBJ2-7	few	CATSGQKIGFYEQYF	TGTGCCACCAGCGGACAGAAAATTGGGTTTTACGAGCAGTACTTC
TRBV27	.	14	TRBJ2-7	many	CASSLDGGFNEQYF	TGTGCCAGCAGCCTAGATGGAGGGTTCAACGAGCAGTACTTC
TRBV20-1	.	20	TRBJ2-1	few	CSARTPLTQVPGFPALEQFF	TGCAGTGCCCGAACTCCGCTCACACAGGTCCCGGGGTTCCCCGCTCTTGAGCAGTTCTTC
TRBV20-1	TRBD1	13	TRBJ2-7	few	CSARFQGAREQYF	TGCAGTGCTAGATTCCAGGGGGCGCGAGAGCAGTACTTC
TRBV7-3	TRBD1	14	TRBJ2-3	.	CASSPTGMADTQYF	TGTGCCAGCAGCCCGACAGGGATGGCAGATACGCAGTATTTT
TRBV18	.	15	TRBJ2-1	few	CASSPEPRSYNEQFF	TGTGCCAGCTCACCAGAGCCTAGGTCCTACAATGAGCAGTTCTTC
TRBV20-1	TRBD1	16	TRBJ2-7	few	CSAWDRESERSYEQYF	TGCAGTGCTTGGGACAGGGAGAGCGAGCGCTCCTACGAGCAGTACTTC
TRBV5-1	TRBD1	15	TRBJ2-2	few	CASSLTQGATGELFF	TGCGCCAGCAGCTTAACCCAGGGGGCCACCGGGGAGCTGTTTTTT
TRBV6-5	.	16	TRBJ2-5	.	CASSYSKAVSAETQYF	TGTGCCAGCAGTTACTCGAAGGCCGTCAGCGCAGAGACCCAGTACTTC
TRBV20-1	.	15	TRBJ2-1	.	CSARRGGISYNEQFF	TGCAGTGCTAGAAGAGGGGGGATAAGCTACAATGAGCAGTTCTTC
TRBV7-9	.	13	TRBJ1-1	many	CASSPTSGWRAFF	TGTGCCAGCAGCCCCACTTCCGGGTGGCGTGCTTTCTTT
TRBV20-1	.	14	TRBJ2-3	few	CSARDSRDLHAQYF	TGCAGTGCTAGAGATTCCCGGGACCTTCACGCGCAGTATTTT
TRBV7-6	.	10	TRBJ2-1	once	CASGNVEQFF	TGTGCCAGCGGGAATGTGGAGCAGTTCTTC
TRBV2	TRBD2	17	TRBJ2-3	many	CASSEAWRGGLTDTQYF	TGTGCCAGCAGTGAGGCGTGGCGGGGGGGCCTCACGGATACGCAGTATTTT
TRBV9	.	18	TRBJ2-2	.	CASSVASEDPLYTGELFF	TGTGCCAGCAGCGTAGCTTCAGAGGACCCACTCTATACCGGGGAGCTGTTTTTT
TRBV7-9	.	15	TRBJ2-7	few	CASSLVPTGTYEQYF	TGTGCCAGCAGCTTAGTCCCGACAGGTACCTACGAGCAGTACTTC
TRBV7-9	.	13	TRBJ2-7	many	CASSPPDNYEQYF	TGTGCCAGCAGCCCCCCTGACAACTACGAGCAGTACTTC
TRBV12-3/TRBV12-4	TRBD1	15	TRBJ2-6	.	CASRGTGYGANVLTF	TGTGCCAGCAGAGGGACAGGGTATGGGGCCAACGTCCTGACTTTC
TRBV6-5	TRBD2	16	TRBJ2-7	.	CASSYDAGGLLDEQYF	TGTGCCAGCAGTTACGATGCGGGGGGGCTGCTGGACGAGCAGTACTTC
TRBV9	.	20	TRBJ2-6	.	CASSVGSGLQSRSGANVLTF	TGTGCCAGCAGCGTAGGTTCTGGATTGCAGAGCCGCTCTGGGGCCAACGTCCTGACTTTC
TRBV3-1	TRBD1	16	TRBJ2-5	few	CASSHTIQGVQETQYF	TGTGCCAGCAGCCACACAATACAGGGGGTTCAAGAGACCCAGTACTTC
TRBV29-1	TRBD2	13	TRBJ2-1	few	CSVVPSGSGEQFF	TGCAGCGTTGTGCCTAGCGGGAGTGGCGAGCAGTTCTTC
TRBV4-1	.	16	TRBJ2-2	few	CASSQAPRSITGELFF	TGCGCCAGCAGCCAAGCCCCCAGGAGTATAACCGGGGAGCTGTTTTTT